The rows below give T cell receptor beta chains drawn from one sample of a study of CDR3 diversity in severe acne. TCRdb reprocessed the PCR reads with MiXCR, giving one entry per CDR3 protein. Here the sample spans about 90,000 distinct CDR3 sequences, about half being singletons. The sequencing sample was made of blood. These receptors all stem from a male donor in good health, serving as a control. CDR3s include the opening cysteine and the closing phenylalanine or tryptophan. A D gene is named only where the DNA matches it firmly. Size is omitted from some rows. Given values are once, few, many or a class for expanded clones.

j_call: TRBJ1-5; d_call: TRBD1; v_call: TRBV24-1; clone_size: few; cdr3_aa: CATSDDRGHQPQHF; cdr3_nt: TGTGCCACCAGTGATGACAGGGGGCATCAGCCCCAGCATTTT
j_call: TRBJ2-7; d_call: TRBD1; v_call: TRBV19; clone_size: few; cdr3_aa: CASRRTGYNEQYF; cdr3_nt: TGTGCCAGTAGGAGGACAGGGTACAACGAGCAGTACTTC
j_call: TRBJ2-3; d_call: TRBD2; v_call: TRBV6-4; clone_size: few; cdr3_aa: CASSDSTSGGTDTQYF; cdr3_nt: TGTGCCAGCAGTGACTCGACTAGCGGGGGCACAGATACGCAGTATTTT
j_call: TRBJ2-2; d_call: -; v_call: TRBV15; clone_size: -; cdr3_aa: CASSVTPPGNTGELFF; cdr3_nt: TGTGCCAGCAGCGTAACCCCTCCAGGGAACACCGGGGAGCTGTTTTTT
j_call: TRBJ2-7; d_call: TRBD2; v_call: TRBV29-1; clone_size: -; cdr3_aa: CSVGGLAGSYEQYF; cdr3_nt: TGCAGCGTAGGGGGACTAGCGGGGTCCTACGAGCAGTACTTC
j_call: TRBJ2-5; d_call: -; v_call: TRBV20-1; clone_size: -; cdr3_aa: CSARWGGETQYF; cdr3_nt: TGCAGTGCTAGATGGGGCGGGGAGACCCAGTACTTC
j_call: TRBJ2-7; d_call: TRBD1; v_call: TRBV7-2; clone_size: -; cdr3_aa: CASSPGTGKDEQYF; cdr3_nt: TGTGCCAGCAGCCCCGGGACAGGGAAGGACGAGCAGTACTTC
j_call: TRBJ2-6; d_call: -; v_call: TRBV27; clone_size: many; cdr3_aa: CASRRQTSISGANVLTF; cdr3_nt: TGTGCCAGCAGGAGACAGACTAGTATCTCTGGGGCCAACGTCCTGACTTTC
j_call: TRBJ2-7; d_call: -; v_call: TRBV29-1; clone_size: -; cdr3_aa: CSVDLGNEQYF; cdr3_nt: TGCAGCGTTGATCTGGGAAACGAGCAGTACTTC
j_call: TRBJ2-2; d_call: -; v_call: TRBV15; clone_size: medium-sized; cdr3_aa: CATSRNTGELFF; cdr3_nt: TGTGCCACCAGCAGAAACACCGGGGAGCTGTTTTTT
j_call: TRBJ2-3; d_call: TRBD2; v_call: TRBV4-1; clone_size: many; cdr3_aa: CASSPPSGRVLHTQYF; cdr3_nt: TGCGCCAGCAGCCCGCCCAGCGGGAGGGTTTTGCATACGCAGTATTTT
j_call: TRBJ2-3; d_call: -; v_call: TRBV7-9; clone_size: -; cdr3_aa: CASSLRNPQYF; cdr3_nt: TGTGCCAGCAGCCTTCGAAATCCGCAGTATTTT
j_call: TRBJ2-7; d_call: -; v_call: TRBV20-1; clone_size: many; cdr3_aa: CSARTQTPEGKYF; cdr3_nt: TGCAGTGCTCGCACCCAGACCCCGGAGGGGAAGTACTTC
j_call: TRBJ2-1; d_call: TRBD2; v_call: TRBV6-1; clone_size: many; cdr3_aa: CASNEAGGASNEQFF; cdr3_nt: TGTGCCAGCAATGAAGCGGGGGGAGCCTCCAATGAGCAGTTCTTC
j_call: TRBJ2-2; d_call: TRBD2; v_call: TRBV5-5; clone_size: -; cdr3_aa: CASSPGLAENTGELFF; cdr3_nt: TGTGCCAGCAGCCCGGGACTAGCGGAGAACACCGGGGAGCTGTTTTTT
j_call: TRBJ2-5; d_call: TRBD2; v_call: TRBV4-1; clone_size: -; cdr3_aa: CASSQEGGVSLRTQYF; cdr3_nt: TGCGCCAGCAGCCAAGAGGGGGGGGTATCCTTGAGGACCCAGTACTTC
j_call: TRBJ1-1; d_call: -; v_call: TRBV4-2; clone_size: once; cdr3_aa: CASSPAGHTEAFF; cdr3_nt: TGTGCCAGCAGCCCCGCGGGGCATACTGAAGCTTTCTTT
j_call: TRBJ2-3; d_call: -; v_call: TRBV12-3/TRBV12-4; clone_size: once; cdr3_aa: CASSLISTDTQYF; cdr3_nt: TGTGCCAGCAGTTTAATAAGCACAGATACGCAGTATTTT
j_call: TRBJ2-7; d_call: -; v_call: TRBV7-9; clone_size: -; cdr3_aa: CASSSLRIFEQYF; cdr3_nt: TGTGCCAGCAGCTCTTTAAGGATTTTCGAGCAGTACTTC
j_call: TRBJ2-7; d_call: TRBD1; v_call: TRBV4-2; clone_size: once; cdr3_aa: CASSLGTGLDYEQYF; cdr3_nt: TGTGCCAGCAGCCTCGGGACAGGCTTGGACTACGAGCAGTACTTC